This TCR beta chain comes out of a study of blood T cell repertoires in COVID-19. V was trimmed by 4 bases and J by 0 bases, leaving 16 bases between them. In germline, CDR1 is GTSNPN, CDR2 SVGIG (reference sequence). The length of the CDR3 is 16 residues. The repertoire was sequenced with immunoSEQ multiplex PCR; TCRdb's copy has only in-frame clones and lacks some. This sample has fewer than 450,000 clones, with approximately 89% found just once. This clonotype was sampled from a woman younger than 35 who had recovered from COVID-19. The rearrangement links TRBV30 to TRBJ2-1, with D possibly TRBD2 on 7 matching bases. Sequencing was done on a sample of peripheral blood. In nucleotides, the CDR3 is TGTGCCTGGACCCGGGGGGCGACTAGCTCCTACAATGAGCAGTTCTTC. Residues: CAWTRGATSSYNEQFF.